Listed below are T cell receptor beta chains from one sample, sequenced in a study of blood T cell repertoires in COVID-19. TCRdb's copy holds only in-frame clones and misses some; the assay was immunoSEQ multiplex PCR. The data show over 350,000 clones, approximately 88% seen once. Sequenced sample: PBMCs or T cells enriched from blood (not recorded which). The receptor set was obtained from a woman younger than 45 with acute COVID-19. CDR3s include the opening cysteine and the closing phenylalanine or tryptophan. D genes are given only for firm matches. Only some rows state a clone size, as once, few, many or a class for expanded clones.

j_call,d_call,clone_size,v_call,cdr3_nt,cdr3_aa
TRBJ1-3,-,-,TRBV5-1,TGCGCCAGCAGCATAGGAGATTCCTCTGGAAACACCATATATTTT,CASSIGDSSGNTIYF
TRBJ1-5,TRBD1,-,TRBV24-1,TGTGCCACCAGTGATGCCGGGACAGGGATCGAGCCCCAGCATTTT,CATSDAGTGIEPQHF
TRBJ2-7,-,-,TRBV4-3,TGCGCCAGCAGCCAAGATTTGGAGTTCGAGCAGTACTTC,CASSQDLEFEQYF
TRBJ2-3,-,-,TRBV4-3,TGCGCCAGCAGCCAAGGAGCGGACCGCACAGATACGCAGTATTTT,CASSQGADRTDTQYF
TRBJ1-4,TRBD1,-,TRBV7-9,TGTGCCAGCAGCTTAGGGACAGGGCAAGGAGAAAAACTGTTTTTT,CASSLGTGQGEKLFF
TRBJ2-5,-,-,TRBV5-6,TGTGCCAGCAGCTTGAGAGGGCGGGGGCGACAAGAGACCCAGTACTTC,CASSLRGRGRQETQYF
TRBJ1-1,TRBD1,-,TRBV4-1,TGCGCCAGCAGCCAAGAGGCAGGGGGCAGGACTGAAGCTTTCTTT,CASSQEAGGRTEAFF
TRBJ1-5,TRBD1,-,TRBV2,TGTGCCAGCAGCTCCGGGACAGGGGGCACTCAGCCCCAGCATTTT,CASSSGTGGTQPQHF
TRBJ2-7,TRBD1,-,TRBV2,TGTGCCAGCAGTGAAGCGCTCGGGACAGGGCCTTACGAGCAGTACTTC,CASSEALGTGPYEQYF
TRBJ1-2,TRBD1,-,TRBV4-1,TGCGCCAGCAGCCAAGTCGGGGGACAGGGGCTTGGCGGCACCTTC,CASSQVGGQGLGGTF
TRBJ2-1,TRBD1,-,TRBV7-2,TGTGCCAGCAGCCTAGACAGGGGGCTTTACAATGAGCAGTTCTTC,CASSLDRGLYNEQFF
TRBJ1-2,TRBD1,few,TRBV3-1/TRBV3-2,TGTGCCAGCAGCCATACAACAGGGGCGAATCGTGGCTACACCTTC,CASSHTTGANRGYTF
TRBJ1-2,-,once,TRBV7-9,TGTGCCAGCAGCCGGGTAGGCTACACCTTC,CASSRVGYTF
TRBJ1-2,-,-,TRBV12-3/TRBV12-4,TGTGCCAGCAGTTTAATAGGGGATGAAGGCTACACCTTC,CASSLIGDEGYTF
TRBJ2-3,TRBD2,-,TRBV29-1,TGCAGCGTTGTAAGGCGGGCTAGCGGGGGGCTGGGTACGCAGTATTTT,CSVVRRASGGLGTQYF
TRBJ1-5,-,-,TRBV4-1,TGCGCCAGCAGCCAAGGGGCGGGGTATAGCAATCAGCCCCAGCATTTT,CASSQGAGYSNQPQHF
TRBJ2-3,-,-,TRBV14,TGTGCCAGCAGCCAAGTGGCCACAGATACGCAGTATTTT,CASSQVATDTQYF
TRBJ1-2,-,-,TRBV11-1,TGTGCCAGCAGCTTTTCCCGTAACTATGGCTACACCTTC,CASSFSRNYGYTF
TRBJ1-2,-,-,TRBV29-1,TGCAGCGTTGAATTCGGAGGGTATAACTATGGCTACACCTTC,CSVEFGGYNYGYTF
TRBJ1-5,-,-,TRBV10-3,TGTGCCATCAGTGATTTGAAAGCACAGGGATTAAATCAGCCCCAGCATTTT,CAISDLKAQGLNQPQHF
TRBJ2-7,-,-,TRBV21-1,TGTGCCAGCAGCAAAGAAACAGGGCGTACCTCCTACGAGCAGTACTTC,CASSKETGRTSYEQYF
TRBJ1-4,-,-,TRBV6-5,TGTGCCAGCACTACAGCCGCAACTAATGAAAAACTGTTTTTT,CASTTAATNEKLFF
TRBJ2-1,TRBD2,-,TRBV7-3,TGTGCCAGCAGCTCCCCCGTTCTAGCGGGGGGGATCTACAATGAGCAGTTCTTC,CASSSPVLAGGIYNEQFF
TRBJ1-2,-,-,TRBV4-1,TGCGCCAGCACCGTTACCGCGGTCAACGGTCTTTTTGGCTACACCTTC,CASTVTAVNGLFGYTF
TRBJ1-1,-,-,TRBV7-6,TGTGCCAGCAGCTTTCTCGGTGTTTACTCCAACACTGAAGCTTTCTTT,CASSFLGVYSNTEAFF
TRBJ1-1,-,-,TRBV5-6,TGTGCCAGCAGCTTGAACAGGGAAGCTTTCTTT,CASSLNREAFF
TRBJ2-7,TRBD1,-,TRBV12-3/TRBV12-4,TGTGCCAGCAGTTCCGGGACAGGCTACGAGCAGTACTTC,CASSSGTGYEQYF
TRBJ1-1,-,once,TRBV5-1,TGCGCCAGCAGCTTGACAGGAACGAACACTGAAGCTTTCTTT,CASSLTGTNTEAFF
TRBJ2-1,TRBD2,few,TRBV9,TGTGCCAGCAGTCACGAGGGGACTAGTCGGGATGAGCAGTTCTTC,CASSHEGTSRDEQFF
TRBJ1-2,-,-,TRBV19,TGTGCCACAGACACCAACTATGGCTACACCTTC,CATDTNYGYTF
TRBJ1-5,-,-,TRBV21-1,TGTGCCAGCAGGGGAGGATTCCGCAATCAGCCCCAGCATTTT,CASRGGFRNQPQHF
TRBJ2-1,TRBD2,-,TRBV5-6,TGTGCCAGCAGCTGGGATAGCGGGGGCTCCTACAATGAGCAGTTCTTC,CASSWDSGGSYNEQFF
TRBJ1-6,-,-,TRBV19,TGTGCCAGTAGTATTGGGGGGAATTCACCCCTCCACTTT,CASSIGGNSPLHF
TRBJ2-1,TRBD2,-,TRBV5-1,TGCGCCAGCAGCTTGTTAAGCGGGGGCCTATACAATGAGCAGTTCTTC,CASSLLSGGLYNEQFF
TRBJ1-6,TRBD1,-,TRBV7-3,TGTGCCAGCAGCTTCCGAGACAGGGGTAATTCACCCCTCCACTTT,CASSFRDRGNSPLHF
TRBJ2-3,TRBD2,-,TRBV18,TGTGCCAGCTCACCCACCGCGGGGGATAGCACAGATACGCAGTATTTT,CASSPTAGDSTDTQYF
TRBJ2-5,TRBD1,-,TRBV7-9,TGTGCCAGCAGCTTAGGGCAGGGGGCCGAGACCCAGTACTTC,CASSLGQGAETQYF
TRBJ2-1,-,-,TRBV7-3,TGTGCCAGCAGCTTATTAGCTGGGAGCTCCTACAATGAGCAGTTCTTC,CASSLLAGSSYNEQFF
TRBJ1-2,TRBD1,-,TRBV7-9,TGTGCCAGCAGCTTAGGGACAGGGAACTATGGCTACACCTTC,CASSLGTGNYGYTF
TRBJ1-2,TRBD1,-,TRBV6-5,TGTGCCAGCGGAACAGGGGGCTATGGCTACACCTTC,CASGTGGYGYTF
TRBJ2-3,TRBD1,-,TRBV27,TGTGCCAGCAGTTTCACAGGGGTGACAGATACGCAGTATTTT,CASSFTGVTDTQYF
TRBJ2-3,TRBD2,-,TRBV5-1,TGCGCCAGCAGCGATACCGGGACTACGAATACGCAGTATTTT,CASSDTGTTNTQYF